Below, 3 T cell receptor beta chains from the same sample are listed, as sequenced in a study of graft-versus-host responses after intestinal transplantation. Their cognate antigens are unknown. Data came from immunoSEQ multiplex PCR; TCRdb stores just in-frame clones and leaves some out. Altogether about 120,000 clones are present, 85% to 95% being singletons, with the ten largest covering over 0.1%. Source: unstimulated CD4+ T cells sorted from spleen or lymph node cells, taken before intestinal transplant. The origin of the receptors is a human donor who received an intestinal transplant.

The rearrangement joins TRBV11-1 to TRBJ2-1; no clear D gene. Trimming cost V 1 base and J 4 bases, with 5 bases left between them. The germline CDR1 and CDR2 sequences are SGHAT and FQDESV (reference sequence). This CDR3 contains 13 residues. CDR3 loop: CASSLVFYNEQFF. Here the CDR3 DNA reads TGTGCCAGCAGCTTAGTGTTTTACAATGAGCAGTTCTTC.

This rearrangement joins TRBV28 to TRBJ2-1; no clear D gene. Germline assignment: CDR1 MDHEN and CDR2 SYDVKM. This CDR3 spans 13 amino acids. V lost 5 bases and J 6 bases, leaving 11 bases between the germline ends. This chain's CDR3 is CASSQPLVNEQFF. The CDR3, as DNA: TGTGCCAGCAGTCAGCCCCTAGTCAATGAGCAGTTCTTC.

The rearrangement links TRBV28 to TRBJ2-3; tentatively, D is TRBD1 (5 bases). Germline loops: CDR1 MDHEN, CDR2 SYDVKM. CDR3 length equals 13 residues. The V and J ends lost 6 bases and 3 bases respectively, with 10 bases between them. DNA of the CDR3: TGTGCCAGCAGAGGGGTGGGGACAGATACGCAGTATTTT. Translating gives CASRGVGTDTQYF. Full variable domain (rest looked up from reference TRBV28 and TRBJ2-3): DVKVTQSSRYLVKRTGEKVFLECVQDMDHENMFWYRQDPGLGLRLIYFSYDVKMKEKGDIPEGYSVSREKKERFSLILESASTNQTSMYLCASRGVGTDTQYFGPGTRLTVL.